This TCR beta chain was documented in a study of T cell repertoires in cytomegalovirus infection. In TCRdb, the reads were re-called with MiXCR into one record per CDR3 protein. There are about 300,000 distinct CDR3 sequences in the sample; about 9.1% occur only once, and approximately 2.3% lies in the top ten. This clonotype was detected many times. The source is a human donor in good health (CMV status not recorded). Some clones in this sample may be carry-over from other donors' samples. Sequencing was carried out using PBMCs.

CDR3 sequence (DNA): TGTGCCAGCAGCCCAATCCAGGGGGCGCGCGAAAAACTGTTTTTT. Residues: CASSPIQGAREKLFF. The genes are TRBV7-9 and TRBJ1-4; 8 positions agree with TRBD1. This CDR3 region has 15 residues. Looked up from germline, CDR1 is SEHNR and CDR2 is FQNEAQ (reference sequence). V was clipped by 5 bases and J by 8 bases; unmatched bases: 10.